Below, 4 T cell receptor beta chains from the same sample are listed, as sequenced in a study of blood T cells in healthy people across ages. The authors ran a second PCR of about 7 to 11 cycles using a sample-barcoded 5' primer and a J-beta primer mix. TCRdb used MiXCR to reprocess the 5' RACE reads, holding one entry per CDR3 protein. There are 700,000 or so distinct CDR3 sequences in the sample; over 40% occur only once, and 25% to 30% lies in the top ten. Sequencing input: blood. The receptors derive from an elderly man in good health.

The chain employs TRBV7-2 and TRBJ2-3, with D perhaps TRBD1 (5 bases). CDR3 length: 15 amino acids. Trimming took off 5 bases at V and 2 bases at J, with 14 bases between the two ends. CDR1 is SGHTA and CDR2 is FQGNSA in the germline V gene. The chain's CDR3 is CASSPRTLPTDTQYF. Here the CDR3 DNA reads TGTGCCAGCAGCCCTCGGACACTCCCCACAGATACGCAGTATTTT. Full variable domain (outside the CDR3, taken from reference TRBV7-2 and TRBJ2-3): GAGVSQSPSNKVTEKGKDVELRCDPISGHTALYWYRQSLGQGLEFLIYFQGNSAPDKSGLPSDRFSAERTGGSVSTLTIQRTQQEDSAVYLCASSPRTLPTDTQYFGPGTRLTVL.

The gene calls are TRBV12-3 or TRBV12-4 and TRBJ2-7, with 9 positions matching TRBD1. The CDR3 is 14 residues long. The J segment lost 2 bases and the V segment lost 10 bases, leaving 9 bases of the junction unmatched. CDR3 sequence (DNA): TGTGCCACTAGGAGGGGACAGGGCCCCTACGAGCAGTACTTC. It encodes CATRRGQGPYEQYF.

The gene calls are TRBV5-5 and TRBJ2-7, with 9 positions matching TRBD2. The V and J ends lost 5 bases and 7 bases, in that order; junction bases with no gene match: 13. CDR1 is SGHKS, CDR2 YYEKEE, per germline (reference sequence). This CDR3 is 15 amino acids long. This chain's CDR3 is CASSKSGGNYNEQYF. The DNA for the CDR3 is TGTGCCAGCAGTAAGAGCGGGGGGAACTACAATGAGCAGTACTTC.

This clonotype was counted ten times or more. This chain links TRBV7-2 with TRBJ2-1; D may be TRBD2 (5 bases). There are 14 residues in the CDR3. Germline loops: CDR1 SGHTA, CDR2 FQGNSA. Deletions cut 2 bases from V and 2 bases from J, with 7 bases between. CDR3 loop: CASSLRGTYNEQFF. The CDR3 DNA sequence: TGTGCCAGCAGCTTACGGGGAACCTACAATGAGCAGTTCTTC. The full variable domain, with the rest looked up from reference TRBV7-2 and TRBJ2-1, is GAGVSQSPSNKVTEKGKDVELRCDPISGHTALYWYRQSLGQGLEFLIYFQGNSAPDKSGLPSDRFSAERTGGSVSTLTIQRTQQEDSAVYLCASSLRGTYNEQFFGPGTRLTVL.